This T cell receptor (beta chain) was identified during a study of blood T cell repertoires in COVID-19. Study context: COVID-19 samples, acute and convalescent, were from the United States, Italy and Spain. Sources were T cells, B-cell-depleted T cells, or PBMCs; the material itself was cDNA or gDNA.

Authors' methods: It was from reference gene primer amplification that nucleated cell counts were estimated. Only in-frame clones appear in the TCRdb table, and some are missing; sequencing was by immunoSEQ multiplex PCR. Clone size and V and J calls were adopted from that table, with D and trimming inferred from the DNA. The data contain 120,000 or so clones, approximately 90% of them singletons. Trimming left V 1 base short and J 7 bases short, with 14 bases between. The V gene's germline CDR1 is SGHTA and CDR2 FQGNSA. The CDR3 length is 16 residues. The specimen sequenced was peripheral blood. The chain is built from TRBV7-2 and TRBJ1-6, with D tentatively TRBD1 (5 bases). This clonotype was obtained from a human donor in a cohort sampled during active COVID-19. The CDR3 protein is CASSLERQGPNSPLHF. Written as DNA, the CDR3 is TGTGCCAGCAGCTTAGAACGGCAGGGTCCAAATTCACCCCTCCACTTT. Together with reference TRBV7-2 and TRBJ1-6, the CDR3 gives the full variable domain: GAGVSQSPSNKVTEKGKDVELRCDPISGHTALYWYRQSLGQGLEFLIYFQGNSAPDKSGLPSDRFSAERTGGSVSTLTIQRTQQEDSAVYLCASSLERQGPNSPLHFGNGTRLTVT.